These T cell receptor beta chains were read from a single sample in a study of blood T cell repertoires in COVID-19. Some clones are missing from TCRdb's copy, which holds only in-frame ones; the method was immunoSEQ multiplex PCR. Here the sample spans over 60,000 clones, around nine tenths being singletons. What was sequenced was peripheral blood. The receptors come from a woman aged 60 to 75 with acute or convalescent COVID-19. The conserved cysteine and the conserved F or W are not part of the CDR3 here.

len	j_gene	v_gene	CDR3aa
14	TRBJ2-1	TRBV19	ASSPRRQGQRNEQF
12	TRBJ1-3	TRBV5-1	ASSSTGVGNTIY
12	TRBJ1-4	TRBV18	ASSPRSGSEKLF
14	TRBJ1-1	TRBV5-1	ASSLAVSQVSTEAF
11	TRBJ2-2	TRBV6-6	ASSTDYTGELF
10	TRBJ1-2	TRBV28	ASGRWGNGYT
13	TRBJ1-5	TRBV30	AWSVTGVFNQPQH
10	TRBJ2-5	TRBV19	ASSPLGGTQY
10	TRBJ2-1	TRBV12-3/TRBV12-4	ASRSTDNEQF
10	TRBJ1-5	TRBV19	ASSFVNQPQH
15	TRBJ2-3	TRBV5-1	ASSLAGSGVSTDTQY
16	TRBJ1-2	TRBV28	ASSTTGGQGAHYSSYT
10	TRBJ2-1	TRBV25-1	ASGRGFDEQF
9	TRBJ2-7	TRBV12-3/TRBV12-4	ASSLVAEQY
12	TRBJ2-5	TRBV19	ASSLGGGLETQY
10	TRBJ1-1	TRBV2	ASSGRYSNAF
11	TRBJ1-1	TRBV3-1/TRBV3-2	ASSWTENTEAF
13	TRBJ2-7	TRBV7-9	ASSWTAGTVAEQY
12	TRBJ2-1	TRBV2	ASSGGTDYNEQF
12	TRBJ2-3	TRBV5-1	ASSSGQPTDTQY
12	TRBJ2-5	TRBV9	ASSAYGQGETQY